The 16 T cell receptor beta chains listed next were all sequenced from one sample in a study of CD8 T cells in ankylosing spondylitis (TCRdb year 2017). Here is what the overall study found, with its caveats: A TCR beta motif of about 8 highly homologous amino acid variants appeared characteristic of blood from ankylosing spondylitis patients.

Antigens for these TCRs are unknown. Library generation was performed with 5' RACE. The listed sequencing device is Illumina HiSeq 2500. TCRdb's own reprocessing of the public reads used fastp at Q25 and MiXCR and kept productive beta chains. CDR3 protein duplicates are merged, each entry listing the most common genes and DNA. Within this sample are around 220,000 distinct CDR3 sequences, with about 17% of them counted one time only. Roughly 42% of the sample goes to the ten largest clones. The sample consisted of blood, either unsorted or a sorted T cell fraction (not recorded which). These receptors were collected from a male donor with ankylosing spondylitis.

The genes are TRBV20-1 and TRBJ2-7; D might be TRBD2 (6 bases). CDR1 and CDR2 (germline): DFQATT, SNEGSKA (reference sequence). V lost 5 bases and J lost 3, with 14 bases in between. The CDR3 has 13 residues. CDR3 DNA sequence: TGCAGTGCTCCCCCGGGAGCCGGCTACGAGCAGTACTTC. This sequence encodes CSAPPGAGYEQYF.

This clonotype was observed a few times. This chain connects TRBV4-1 to TRBJ2-3; 11 bases line up with TRBD1. The trim removed 6 bases at V and 0 bases at J, leaving 5 bases unmatched. Germline lookup yields CDR1 MGHRA and CDR2 YSYEKL. This CDR3 comprises 16 residues. The CDR3 protein is CASRGQGVKSTDTQYF. Written as DNA, the CDR3 is TGCGCCAGCAGGGGACAGGGGGTGAAAAGCACAGATACGCAGTATTTT.

The chain has TRBV11-3 and TRBJ2-1; 13 nucleotides line up with TRBD2. V shed 7 bases and J 5 bases; nucleotides not matched to a gene: 8. Germline CDR1 reads SGHNT; CDR2 reads YENEEA. The CDR3 is 16 residues long. CDR3: CASTKGLAGFNNEQFF. CDR3 in DNA: TGTGCCAGCACCAAGGGACTAGCGGGATTTAACAATGAGCAGTTCTTC.

The V and J genes are TRBV3-1 and TRBJ1-2, with 7 bases fitting TRBD1. The V and J ends lost 1 base and 4 bases, in that order; junction bases with no gene match: 3. CDR1 and CDR2 from the germline V gene are LGHDT and YNNKEL (reference sequence). The CDR3 loop spans 14 amino acids. CDR3 sequence (DNA): TGTGCCAGCAGCCAAGTCCCAGGGGGCTATGGCTACACCTTC. Translating it yields CASSQVPGGYGYTF. Full variable domain (remainder filled in from reference TRBV3-1 and TRBJ1-2): DTAVSQTPKYLVTQMGNDKSIKCEQNLGHDTMYWYKQDSKKFLKIMFSYNNKELIINETVPNRFSPKSPDKAHLNLHINSLELGDSAVYFCASSQVPGGYGYTFGSGTRLTVV.

This clonotype turned up a few times. The chain links TRBV9 to TRBJ2-2, with 9 bases fitting TRBD2. The junction had 9 bases not matched to a gene; V was cut back by 0 bases and J by 3 bases. Germline CDR1 and CDR2: SGDLS and YYNGEE. The CDR3 sequence is 18 residues long. The CDR3 loop reads CASSVAVSAGGDTGELFF. For the CDR3, the DNA is TGTGCCAGCAGCGTAGCAGTTTCGGCGGGAGGGGACACCGGGGAGCTGTTTTTT.

This clonotype occurred a few times. The chain couples TRBV12-3 or TRBV12-4 to TRBJ2-1; D remains ambiguous. V lost 3 bases, J lost 4 bases, and 7 bases lay in between. This CDR3 is built from 13 residues. In DNA, the CDR3 is TGTGCCAGCAGTTTGCCTCCTTACAATGAGCAGTTCTTC. It encodes CASSLPPYNEQFF.

V usage is TRBV7-9 and J usage is TRBJ2-3, with 10 bases aligning to TRBD2. After removal of 5 bases from V and 4 bases from J, the junction contained 6 bases not matched to a gene. From germline, CDR1 is SEHNR and CDR2 FQNEAQ (reference sequence). This CDR3 spans 15 amino acids. The CDR3 sequence: CASSQSSGRADTQYF. The CDR3 DNA follows: TGTGCCAGCAGCCAATCTAGCGGGAGAGCAGATACGCAGTATTTT. Full variable domain (remainder filled in from reference TRBV7-9 and TRBJ2-3): DTGVSQNPRHKITKRGQNVTFRCDPISEHNRLYWYRQTLGQGPEFLTYFQNEAQLEKSRLLSDRFSAERPKGSFSTLEIQRTEQGDSAMYLCASSQSSGRADTQYFGPGTRLTVL.

This clonotype came up a few times. The rearrangement joins TRBV6-2 or TRBV6-3 to TRBJ1-1; perhaps TRBD1 as D (6 bases). Germline V gene sequence: CDR1 MNHEY, CDR2 SVGEGT. CDR3 length equals 15 residues. V was trimmed by 4 bases and J by 5 bases, leaving 17 bases between them. The CDR3 spells CASSWPGEGWTEAFF. The CDR3, as DNA: TGTGCCAGCAGTTGGCCAGGGGAAGGATGGACTGAAGCTTTCTTT.

The rearrangement uses TRBV6-2 or TRBV6-3 and TRBJ2-7, with 7 nucleotides matching TRBD1. Germline-derived CDR1 and CDR2 are MNHEY and SVGEGT. The CDR3 is made up of 15 amino acids. Losses at the gene ends were 0 bases for V and 2 bases for J; bases not matched to a gene: 4. CDR3 sequence (DNA): TGTGCCAGCAGTTACTCCCCGGGACAGACCTACGAGCAGTACTTC. Translation: CASSYSPGQTYEQYF.

J is TRBJ1-1 and V is TRBV19, with 10 bases fitting TRBD1. The CDR3 is 14 amino acids. Unmatched junction bases numbered 4, after V lost 5 bases and J lost 4 bases. Germline V CDR1 and CDR2: LNHDA, SQIVND (reference sequence). The CDR3 reads CASSFDRGPTEAFF. The CDR3 nucleotides are TGTGCCAGTAGTTTCGACAGGGGGCCCACTGAAGCTTTCTTT.

The V call is TRBV4-2, the J call TRBJ2-7; 8 bases match TRBD1. This CDR3 spans 15 amino acids. The V gene end was trimmed by 3 bases and the J gene end by 3 bases; junction bases not matched to a gene: 7. Germline CDR1 LGHNA, CDR2 YNFKEQ. CDR3 sequence: CASSQYRGTFYEQYF. In nucleotides, the CDR3 is TGTGCCAGCAGCCAGTACAGGGGGACCTTCTACGAGCAGTACTTC.

This clonotype was seen a handful of times. This chain joins TRBV27 and TRBJ2-1; D unresolved. Per the germline V gene, CDR1 is MNHEY and CDR2 is SMNVEV (reference sequence). This CDR3 comprises 13 residues. Trimming cost V 2 bases and J 10 bases, with 12 bases left between them. The CDR3 DNA follows: TGTGCCAGCAGTTTAGAGGATCTTGGGGAGCAGTTCTTC. It yields the protein CASSLEDLGEQFF.

This clonotype was seen a few times. This chain uses TRBV4-1 with TRBJ1-1; D is unclear. This CDR3 has 15 residues. Germline lookup yields CDR1 MGHRA and CDR2 YSYEKL. V dropped 0 bases and J dropped 1 base, with 9 bases sitting between them. CDR3 sequence reads: CASSQDRAPNTEAFF. The CDR3 coding sequence is TGCGCCAGCAGCCAAGATAGGGCACCGAACACTGAAGCTTTCTTT.

The chain joins TRBV4-1 to TRBJ2-7; perhaps TRBD1 as D (5 bases). V lost 0 bases to trimming and J lost 0 bases, with 12 bases between them. Germline values: CDR1 MGHRA, CDR2 YSYEKL. The CDR3 has 16 amino acids. The CDR3 sequence is CASSQEYRPSSYEQYF. In DNA, the CDR3 is TGCGCCAGCAGCCAAGAGTACAGGCCTAGCTCCTACGAGCAGTACTTC.

This rearrangement joins TRBV9 to TRBJ2-7; tentatively, D is TRBD1 (5 bases). With 0 bases removed from V and 6 bases from J, the gap between germline ends came to 10 bases. This CDR3 region has 13 residues. Germline CDR1 SGDLS, CDR2 YYNGEE. The CDR3 spells CASSVVDDSEQYF. In nucleotides, the CDR3 is TGTGCCAGCAGCGTAGTGGACGACAGCGAGCAGTACTTC.

A few counts support this clonotype. The chain carries TRBV4-3 and TRBJ2-3; 8 nucleotides agree with TRBD2. J lost 0 bases, V lost 4 bases, and 3 bases had no gene match. The CDR3 length is 15 residues. CDR1 and CDR2 from the germline V gene are LGHNA and YSLEER. In nucleotides, the CDR3 is TGCGCCAGCAGCCTAGCGGGAATTAGCACAGATACGCAGTATTTT. Protein: CASSLAGISTDTQYF.